The 8 T cell receptor beta chains given below trace back to one sample, sequenced in a study of cytomegalovirus exposure and HLA in healthy donors (dated by TCRdb to about 2017). Library preparation employed the immunoSEQ multiplex PCR assay. The immuneACCESS repertoire file appears here via TCRdb, limited to in-frame rearrangements. These files lack a portion of the clones; in checked studies, under half of the deficit traces to unresolved V genes, and the cause of the others is not known. The sample data list 110,000 or so clones, and about 87% of these were observed just once. Of the sample, more than 1.5% is held by the ten largest clones. Material: PBMCs. The receptors originated from a young man in good health and CMV-seronegative.

The V call is TRBV9, the J call TRBJ1-3; weak D call: TRBD1 (5 bases). Germline values: CDR1 SGDLS, CDR2 YYNGEE. The V gene lost 0 bases and the J gene lost 0 bases, with 10 bases spanning the gap. The CDR3 is made up of 16 amino acids. As DNA, the CDR3 is TGTGCCAGCAGCGTAGGGAGGGGCTCCTCTGGAAACACCATATATTTT. Amino acid sequence: CASSVGRGSSGNTIYF.

This chain joins TRBV5-4 and TRBJ1-2; D possibly corresponds to TRBD1 (6 bases). The CDR3 sequence is 16 residues long. Trimming pared 5 bases from V and 2 bases from J, leaving 19 bases between. In germline, CDR1 is SGHNT, CDR2 YYREEE (reference sequence). Here the CDR3 reads CASSFGGAVFNYGYTF. DNA for the CDR3: TGTGCCAGCAGTTTTGGGGGGGCAGTGTTCAACTATGGCTACACCTTC.

The chain combines TRBV5-4 with TRBJ2-7, with a possible D match to TRBD1 (6 bases). The CDR3 consists of 13 residues. Deletions cut 4 bases from V and 2 bases from J, with 10 bases between. The germline gives CDR1 SGHNT, CDR2 YYREEE (reference sequence). CDR3 bases: TGTGCCAGCAGCCGTGGACAGACCTACGAGCAGTACTTC. It yields the protein CASSRGQTYEQYF.

A single count supports this clone. The J gene is TRBJ2-1, the V gene TRBV5-1, with D unclear. The CDR3 runs to 16 residues. With 0 bases removed from V and 0 bases from J, the gap between germline ends came to 10 bases. CDR1 is SGHRS and CDR2 is YFSETQ in the germline V gene. The CDR3 DNA is TGCGCCAGCAGCTTGGAGCGCGTCAGCTCCTACAATGAGCAGTTCTTC. Translated, it gives CASSLERVSSYNEQFF.

The chain couples TRBV7-2 to TRBJ1-2; possible D gene TRBD1, 6 bases. Looked up from germline, CDR1 is SGHTA and CDR2 is FQGNSA. Deletions cut 10 bases from V and 6 bases from J, with 21 bases between. The CDR3 spans 14 residues. CDR3 coding DNA: TGTGCCACCACGGAGGGGGGGTCCAAAAATGGCTACACCTTC. Its protein product is CATTEGGSKNGYTF.

V is TRBV9 and J is TRBJ2-1; D is possibly TRBD2 (6 bases). CDR3 size: 16 residues. Germline lookup yields CDR1 SGDLS and CDR2 YYNGEE. Trimming pared 3 bases from V and 4 bases from J, leaving 17 bases between. CDR3 in DNA: TGTGCCAGCAGCGCCAGCCTGGCGGGATTTTACAATGAGCAGTTCTTC. Translated: CASSASLAGFYNEQFF.

The V call is TRBV6-6, the J call TRBJ1-2; 10 positions agree with TRBD1. Germline CDR1 is MNHNY and CDR2 is SVGAGI (reference sequence). The CDR3 totals 14 residues. The trim removed 6 bases at V and 4 bases at J, leaving 5 bases unmatched. In DNA, the CDR3 is TGTGCCAGCAGCCAAGGACAGGGGGTCTATGGCTACACCTTC. It encodes CASSQGQGVYGYTF.

This chain uses TRBV9 with TRBJ2-7; tentatively, D is TRBD2 (6 bases). V shed 1 base and J shed 5 bases, with 16 bases lying between them. The germline V gene encodes CDR1 SGDLS and CDR2 YYNGEE. The CDR3 is made up of 15 amino acids. CDR3 amino acids: CASSVHVADGHEQYF. In DNA, the CDR3 is TGTGCCAGCAGCGTACATGTAGCGGATGGCCACGAGCAGTACTTC.